This T cell receptor beta chain comes out of a study of T cell responses to AZD1222 COVID-19 vaccine. The V gene lost 7 bases and the J gene lost 0 bases, with 12 bases spanning the gap. The CDR3 is 14 residues long. Germline-derived CDR1 and CDR2 are SNHLY and FYNNEI. Here immunoSEQ multiplex PCR was the method, and the copy in TCRdb shows in-frame clones only, minus some. The sample has over 90,000 clones, approximately 81% seen once; the top ten hold 15% to 20%. The receptor was isolated from an adult in good health. The starting material was peripheral blood, obtained on day 0 of AZD1222 vaccination. V is TRBV2 and J is TRBJ1-2; D is perhaps TRBD1 (5 bases). The CDR3 protein is CASMGLTANYGYTF. The CDR3 nucleotides read TGTGCCAGCATGGGACTGACAGCTAACTATGGCTACACCTTC.